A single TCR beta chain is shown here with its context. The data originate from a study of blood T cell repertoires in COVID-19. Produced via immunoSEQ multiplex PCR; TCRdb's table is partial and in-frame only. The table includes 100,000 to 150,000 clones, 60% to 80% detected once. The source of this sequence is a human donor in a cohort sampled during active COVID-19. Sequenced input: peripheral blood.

The CDR3 sequence: CASSVRTSGAYEQYF. CDR3 in DNA: TGTGCCAGCAGCGTACGGACTAGCGGAGCCTACGAGCAGTACTTC. The chain links TRBV9 to TRBJ2-7, with 10 bases lining up with TRBD2. This CDR3 spans 15 amino acids. After removal of 1 base from V and 2 bases from J, the junction contained 3 bases not matched to a gene. Germline V CDR1 and CDR2: SGDLS, YYNGEE.